The clone carrying this T cell receptor beta chain showed up many times. This entry is derived from a study of T cells in Graves' hyperthyroidism and ophthalmopathy. Uncontrolled infection, other autoimmune disease, pregnancy or lactation disqualified patients from enrolment. Thyroid ultrasound, orbital computed tomography, clinical symptoms, and serum thyroxine and TRAb underpinned diagnoses. Amplification targeted TCR beta CDR3 regions from RNA transcripts. The HTBI set primed first-round TCR CDR3 RT-PCR. TCRdb ran MiXCR on the multiplex PCR reads and lists one entry per CDR3 protein. Among roughly 240,000 distinct CDR3 sequences listed, around 25% were seen once. CDR1 LNHDA and CDR2 SQIVND come from the germline V gene (reference sequence). CDR3 length: 12 amino acids. The ends lost 3 bases at V and 11 bases at J; junction bases unmatched: 3.

Sequenced input: blood. The clonotype was recovered from a woman between 40 and 55 years old with Graves' ophthalmopathy. This chain links TRBV19 with TRBJ2-4; 8 bases line up with TRBD1. In nucleotides, the CDR3 is TGTGCCAGTAGTATCCAGGGACAGGTTCAGTACTTC. This translates into CASSIQGQVQYF.